This T cell receptor (beta chain) was documented in a study of early T cells in non-severe SARS-CoV-2 infection. The overall study: Bulk RNA from unsorted whole blood was sequenced; chains were unpaired.

With 8 bases removed from V and 6 bases from J, the gap between germline ends came to 14 bases. This CDR3 has 13 amino acids. Germline V gives CDR1 MNHEY, CDR2 SVGEGT. This clonotype appeared many times. The library protocol tagged individual cDNA molecules with unique molecular identifiers. MiXCR, run by TCRdb on the 5' RACE reads, gives a single entry per CDR3 protein. The sample contains fewer than 55,000 distinct CDR3 sequences, approximately 6.5% of which appear only once. V gene TRBV6-2 or TRBV6-3 combines with J gene TRBJ2-1; D is uncertain. The material sequenced was whole blood, taken at baseline. The TCR originated in an adult who was a healthcare worker with PCR-confirmed SARS-CoV-2 infection or an uninfected control (not recorded which). The CDR3 here is CASCVSLGNEQFF. CDR3 in DNA: TGTGCCAGCTGCGTCTCCCTAGGCAATGAGCAGTTCTTC.